This TCR beta chain was identified during a study of blood T cells in healthy people across ages. The germline gives CDR1 LNHNV, CDR2 YYDKDF (reference sequence). CDR3 length equals 15 residues. Trimming removed 0 bases from V and 4 bases from J, with 12 bases in between. This clonotype was seen a handful of times. Primed by a sample-barcoded 5' primer and a J-beta primer mix, a second PCR proceeded for roughly 6 to 12 cycles. Each CDR3 protein gets one entry after TCRdb re-called the 5' RACE reads with MiXCR. The table lists about 620,000 distinct CDR3 sequences, roughly 21% of them singletons. The TCR originated in a man aged 65-85 years in good health. Sequencing was carried out using blood. The gene calls are TRBV15 and TRBJ1-2; possibly TRBD1 for D (5 bases). The CDR3 sequence: CATSRDMGQGYGYTF. In DNA form, the CDR3 reads TGTGCCACCAGCAGAGATATGGGGCAGGGCTATGGCTACACCTTC.